This is a list of T cell receptor beta chains from one sample in a study of OX40 agonist ivuxolimab in advanced cancers. The protocol was immunoSEQ multiplex PCR, while the TCRdb copy is restricted to in-frame clones and leaves out a portion. Of fewer than 25,000 clones in the sample, roughly 80% were seen once. Sequencing used CD4+ or CD8+ T cells sorted from blood, obtained in a trial of the OX40 agonist ivuxolimab. Receptor source: an adult with an advanced solid tumor such as melanoma, head and neck, liver or kidney cancer. Each CDR3 is given with its conserved first and last residue. Fields, in order: J gene, V gene, CDR3 length, clone size, D gene, CDR3 DNA, CDR3 protein. A D gene is named only where the DNA matches it firmly. Some rows mark clone size as missing; the rest say once, few, many or name a class of expanded clone.

J: TRBJ2-7; V: TRBV6-1; length: 14; size: NA; D: TRBD1; DNA: TGTGCCAGCTCCACCCGGACAGGGATGTACGAGCAGTACTTC; CDR3: CASSTRTGMYEQYF
J: TRBJ2-1; V: TRBV6-6; length: 13; size: once; D: TRBD1; DNA: TGTGCCACGAGGGGGACAGCCTACAATGAGCAGTTCTTC; CDR3: CATRGTAYNEQFF
J: TRBJ2-3; V: TRBV11-1; length: 16; size: NA; D: TRBD2; DNA: TGTGCCAGCAGTCAAGGGACTAGCGGGGTCACAGATACGCAGTATTTT; CDR3: CASSQGTSGVTDTQYF
J: TRBJ2-1; V: TRBV5-4; length: 17; size: NA; D: NA; DNA: TGTGCCAGCAGCTTGGAGGGGTCCCAAGGATTATACAATGAGCAGTTCTTC; CDR3: CASSLEGSQGLYNEQFF
J: TRBJ2-1; V: TRBV21-1; length: 13; size: NA; D: NA; DNA: TGTGCCAGCAGCTCAACTAGCGGGGGGGAGCAGTTCTTC; CDR3: CASSSTSGGEQFF
J: TRBJ2-7; V: TRBV4-1; length: 17; size: NA; D: TRBD2; DNA: TGCGCCAGCAGCCCACAGTCGGGACTAGCGGGAGCCCACGAGCAGTACTTC; CDR3: CASSPQSGLAGAHEQYF
J: TRBJ2-7; V: TRBV18; length: 16; size: NA; D: TRBD1; DNA: TGTGCCAGCTCACCACTTCCGGGACAGGGACTTTACGAGCAGTACTTC; CDR3: CASSPLPGQGLYEQYF
J: TRBJ2-3; V: TRBV28; length: 16; size: NA; D: TRBD2; DNA: TGTGCCAGCAGTTTAGGTGCGGGGGGGAGCACAGATACGCAGTATTTT; CDR3: CASSLGAGGSTDTQYF
J: TRBJ2-2; V: TRBV7-3; length: 14; size: once; D: NA; DNA: TGTGCCAGCAGCTTCGAGGGTTTTGGCGGGGAGCTGTTTTTT; CDR3: CASSFEGFGGELFF
J: TRBJ2-1; V: TRBV4-2; length: 15; size: NA; D: TRBD1; DNA: TGTGCCAGCGGACAGGGGGAGAGCTCCTACAATGAGCAGTTCTTC; CDR3: CASGQGESSYNEQFF
J: TRBJ1-2; V: TRBV6-5; length: 14; size: NA; D: NA; DNA: TGTGCCAGCAGTTACAAACCAGGTCCTTATGGCTACACCTTC; CDR3: CASSYKPGPYGYTF
J: TRBJ1-5; V: TRBV21-1; length: 13; size: NA; D: NA; DNA: TGTGCCAGCAGCAAAGAGCAGTATCAGCCCCAGCATTTT; CDR3: CASSKEQYQPQHF
J: TRBJ2-3; V: TRBV18; length: 15; size: NA; D: TRBD2; DNA: TGTGCCAGCTCACCCGCACTAGCGGGAGCAGATACGCAGTATTTT; CDR3: CASSPALAGADTQYF
J: TRBJ1-4; V: TRBV6-1; length: 13; size: NA; D: NA; DNA: TGTGCCAGCATGCGGATTACTAATGAAAAACTGTTTTTT; CDR3: CASMRITNEKLFF
J: TRBJ2-5; V: TRBV2; length: 15; size: NA; D: NA; DNA: TGTGCCAGCAGACGTGGCGGGTCCTTACAAGAGACCCAGTACTTC; CDR3: CASRRGGSLQETQYF
J: TRBJ1-5; V: TRBV4-2; length: 15; size: few; D: NA; DNA: TGTGCCAGCAGCCAAGATTGGATGTTCAATCAGCCCCAGCATTTT; CDR3: CASSQDWMFNQPQHF
J: TRBJ2-7; V: TRBV6-5; length: 14; size: NA; D: NA; DNA: TGTGCCAGCAGCCTGCTCCCCGTATCCTACGAGCAGTACTTC; CDR3: CASSLLPVSYEQYF
J: TRBJ2-3; V: TRBV5-1; length: 14; size: once; D: NA; DNA: TGCGCCAGCAGCGGGCTAGGGGGCACAGATACGCAGTATTTT; CDR3: CASSGLGGTDTQYF
J: TRBJ1-2; V: TRBV30; length: 13; size: NA; D: NA; DNA: TGTGCCTGGAGTTCTGGCAGTTTCTATGGCTACACCTTC; CDR3: CAWSSGSFYGYTF
J: TRBJ2-3; V: TRBV7-6; length: 17; size: few; D: NA; DNA: TGTGCCAGCAGCTTAGCTAGCCAAGGGGCCGGCACAGATACGCAGTATTTT; CDR3: CASSLASQGAGTDTQYF
J: TRBJ1-4; V: TRBV15; length: 15; size: NA; D: TRBD1; DNA: TGTGCCACCAGCAGGGTGGGACAGGATAATGAAAAACTGTTTTTT; CDR3: CATSRVGQDNEKLFF
J: TRBJ1-2; V: TRBV28; length: 14; size: NA; D: NA; DNA: TGTGCCAGCAGTTTATCAGGCAGGGTCTATGGCTACACCTTC; CDR3: CASSLSGRVYGYTF
J: TRBJ1-4; V: TRBV6-6; length: 12; size: NA; D: NA; DNA: TGTGCCAGCATGCAGTCTAATGAAAAACTGTTTTTT; CDR3: CASMQSNEKLFF
J: TRBJ2-7; V: TRBV28; length: 14; size: NA; D: NA; DNA: TGTGCCAGCAGTTTCTCGGGGAGCTCCTACGAGCAGTACTTC; CDR3: CASSFSGSSYEQYF
J: TRBJ1-4; V: TRBV4-2; length: 15; size: NA; D: NA; DNA: TGTGCCAGCAGCCAAGATCGAACGGTAAATGAAAAACTGTTTTTT; CDR3: CASSQDRTVNEKLFF
J: TRBJ2-3; V: TRBV4-2; length: 16; size: NA; D: TRBD2; DNA: TGTGCCAGCAGCCAAGAGTCTAGCGGGAGGCCAGATACGCAGTATTTT; CDR3: CASSQESSGRPDTQYF
J: TRBJ2-3; V: TRBV4-1; length: 15; size: NA; D: TRBD1; DNA: TGCGCCAGCAGCCAAGGGGACAGGGAAACAGATACGCAGTATTTT; CDR3: CASSQGDRETDTQYF
J: TRBJ2-3; V: TRBV11-2; length: 14; size: few; D: NA; DNA: TGTGCCAGCAGCTTAGATATCGGCACAGATACGCAGTATTTT; CDR3: CASSLDIGTDTQYF
J: TRBJ2-3; V: TRBV5-6; length: 16; size: NA; D: TRBD2; DNA: TGTGCCAGCAGCACAGGACCGGGGGGAAGCACAGATACGCAGTATTTT; CDR3: CASSTGPGGSTDTQYF
J: TRBJ2-7; V: TRBV27; length: 14; size: NA; D: NA; DNA: TGTGCCAGCAGTGACTCGGGGCCAAAGAACGAGCAGTACTTC; CDR3: CASSDSGPKNEQYF
J: TRBJ2-4; V: TRBV11-2; length: 16; size: NA; D: NA; DNA: TGTGCCAGCAGCTTCTTGGGGTCGGGGCGGGAAAACATTCAGTACTTC; CDR3: CASSFLGSGRENIQYF
J: TRBJ2-1; V: TRBV7-6; length: 13; size: NA; D: TRBD2; DNA: TGTGCCAGCAGCTGGGCGGGGGGGGAAGAGCAGTTCTTC; CDR3: CASSWAGGEEQFF
J: TRBJ2-7; V: TRBV7-9; length: 15; size: NA; D: TRBD1; DNA: TGTGCCAGCAGCTACTCAGGGGGTGGCTCCTACGAGCAGTACTTC; CDR3: CASSYSGGGSYEQYF
J: TRBJ1-4; V: TRBV28; length: 13; size: NA; D: NA; DNA: TGTGCCAGCAATCCCCAGGCCGGTGAAAAACTGTTTTTT; CDR3: CASNPQAGEKLFF
J: TRBJ2-7; V: TRBV28; length: 11; size: NA; D: NA; DNA: TGTGCCAGCAGTTTAGGATACGAGCAGTACTTC; CDR3: CASSLGYEQYF
J: TRBJ1-6; V: TRBV19; length: 14; size: NA; D: NA; DNA: TGTGCCAGCGGACGGAGCTCCTATAATTCACCCCTCCACTTT; CDR3: CASGRSSYNSPLHF
J: TRBJ2-7; V: TRBV14; length: 14; size: NA; D: NA; DNA: TGTGCCAGCAGCCGACCCTTACCACCCTACGAACAGTACTTC; CDR3: CASSRPLPPYEQYF
J: TRBJ2-7; V: TRBV7-9; length: 14; size: NA; D: NA; DNA: TGTGCCAGCAGCCGCTCGGGGCGCAGCCACGAGCAGTACTTC; CDR3: CASSRSGRSHEQYF
J: TRBJ2-7; V: TRBV5-1; length: 11; size: once; D: NA; DNA: TGCGCCAGCAGCGGAAGATACGAGCAGTACTTC; CDR3: CASSGRYEQYF
J: TRBJ2-7; V: TRBV7-9; length: 12; size: NA; D: NA; DNA: TGTGCCAGCAGCTCCCGGGACCTTCAGCAGTACTTC; CDR3: CASSSRDLQQYF
J: TRBJ1-2; V: TRBV30; length: 11; size: NA; D: NA; DNA: TGTGCCTGGGGAGGGGGTTATGGCTACACCTTC; CDR3: CAWGGGYGYTF
J: TRBJ1-1; V: TRBV7-2; length: 15; size: NA; D: NA; DNA: TGTGCCAGCAGCTTAGTGTTGGGCCAGGGAGGCGAAGCTTTCTTT; CDR3: CASSLVLGQGGEAFF
J: TRBJ2-1; V: TRBV6-5; length: 14; size: few; D: NA; DNA: TGTGCCAGCAGTTCACAGGGCCCCTACAATGAGCAGTTCTTC; CDR3: CASSSQGPYNEQFF
J: TRBJ1-4; V: TRBV28; length: 16; size: few; D: NA; DNA: TGTGCCAGCAGTCACAGCCCAAGGGCGGTGGGTGAAAAACTGTTTTTT; CDR3: CASSHSPRAVGEKLFF
J: TRBJ1-3; V: TRBV6-6; length: 15; size: NA; D: TRBD1; DNA: TGTGCCAGCAGCGATACAGGGGGTGGAGGAAACACCATATATTTT; CDR3: CASSDTGGGGNTIYF
J: TRBJ1-4; V: TRBV25-1; length: 18; size: NA; D: NA; DNA: TGTGCCAGCAGTGATCGGACTCCGAGGGGCGAACCCAATGAAAAACTGTTTTTT; CDR3: CASSDRTPRGEPNEKLFF
J: TRBJ2-1; V: TRBV7-8; length: 11; size: NA; D: NA; DNA: TGTGCCAGCAGCTACGGCTTTGAGCAGTTCTTC; CDR3: CASSYGFEQFF
J: TRBJ2-6; V: TRBV14; length: 13; size: few; D: NA; DNA: TGTGCCAGCGCTAACTCTGGGGCCAACGTCCTGACTTTC; CDR3: CASANSGANVLTF
J: TRBJ1-4; V: TRBV5-1; length: 15; size: NA; D: NA; DNA: TGCGCCAGCAGCTCGGGTTGGGGGCGGGGTGAAAAACTGTTTTTT; CDR3: CASSSGWGRGEKLFF
J: TRBJ1-1; V: TRBV7-9; length: 14; size: NA; D: TRBD1; DNA: TGTGCCAGCAGCCTCGGGACAGGGAACTCTGAAGCTTTCTTT; CDR3: CASSLGTGNSEAFF
J: TRBJ1-5; V: TRBV6-5; length: 15; size: NA; D: NA; DNA: TGTGCCAGCAGTTACAATGGGGGGGGCAATCAGCCCCAGCATTTT; CDR3: CASSYNGGGNQPQHF
J: TRBJ1-6; V: TRBV11-3; length: 19; size: NA; D: NA; DNA: TGTGCCAGCAGCTCCCCCTATGGGCGGAACAGCTCCTATAATTCACCCCTCCACTTT; CDR3: CASSSPYGRNSSYNSPLHF
J: TRBJ2-7; V: TRBV30; length: 11; size: NA; D: NA; DNA: TGTGCCTGGAGTGAACTTTACGAGCAGTACTTC; CDR3: CAWSELYEQYF